The clone carrying this T cell receptor (beta chain) was observed a handful of times. No antigen is known for it. These data are taken from a study of regulatory T cells in long-lasting Graves disease. Study-level background: Persistent cases took antithyroid drugs over 5 years and stayed TSH receptor antibody positive.

The TCR beta library used iRepertoire HTBI primers with Arm-PCR amplification of CDR3. TCRdb called the multiplex PCR reads again in MiXCR, with one record for every CDR3 protein. Seen here are a few hundred thousand distinct CDR3 sequences, 20% to 25% observed once, and the top ten hold more than 6%. The study, taken as a whole, reports: With persistent disease, TRBV28, TRBJ1-2 and TRBJ2-5 were the favored segments.

CDR3 length equals 16 residues. Germline V CDR1 and CDR2: MNHEY, SMNVEV (reference sequence). V was trimmed by 3 bases and J by 2 bases, leaving 14 bases between them. Time point in this sample: persistent/refractory GD, antithyroid drugs over 5 years with positive TRAb. The TCR library was prepared using RNA isolated from PBMCs. In this cohort, patients came from an endocrinology department located in Xi'an, China. The sample in question was peripheral blood mononuclear cells (PBMCs), obtained when the disease was refractory, from a patient treated with antithyroid drugs. The receptor was isolated from a female donor with Graves disease. The chain has TRBV27 and TRBJ2-1, with D tentatively TRBD2 (6 bases). CDR3 in amino acids: CASSFLAGITYNEQFF. Written as DNA, the CDR3 is TGTGCCAGCAGTTTTTTGGCGGGAATTACCTACAATGAGCAGTTCTTC.